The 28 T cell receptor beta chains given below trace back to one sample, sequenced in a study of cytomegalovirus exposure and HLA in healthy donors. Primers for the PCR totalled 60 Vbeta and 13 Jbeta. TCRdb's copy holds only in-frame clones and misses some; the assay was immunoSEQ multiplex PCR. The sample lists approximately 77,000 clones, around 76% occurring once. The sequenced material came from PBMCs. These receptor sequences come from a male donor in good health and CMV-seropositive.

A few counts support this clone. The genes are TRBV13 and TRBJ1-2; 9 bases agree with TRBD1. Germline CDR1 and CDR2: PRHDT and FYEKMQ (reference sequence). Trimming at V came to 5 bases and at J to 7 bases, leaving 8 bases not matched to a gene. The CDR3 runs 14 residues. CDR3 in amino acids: CASSPRDRVFGYTF. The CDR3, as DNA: TGTGCCAGCAGCCCCCGGGACAGGGTATTTGGCTACACCTTC.

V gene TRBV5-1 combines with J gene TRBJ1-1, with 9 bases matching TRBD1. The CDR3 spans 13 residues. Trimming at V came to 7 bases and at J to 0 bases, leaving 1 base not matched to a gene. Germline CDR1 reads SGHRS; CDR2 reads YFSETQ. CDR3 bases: TGCGCCAGCGGACAGGGGTTGAACACTGAAGCTTTCTTT. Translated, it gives CASGQGLNTEAFF.

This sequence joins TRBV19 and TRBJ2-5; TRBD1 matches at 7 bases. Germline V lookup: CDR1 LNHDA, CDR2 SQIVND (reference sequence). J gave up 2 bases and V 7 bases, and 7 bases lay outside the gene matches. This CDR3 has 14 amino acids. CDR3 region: CASNIPGQQETQYF. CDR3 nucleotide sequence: TGTGCCAGTAACATACCGGGACAGCAAGAGACCCAGTACTTC.

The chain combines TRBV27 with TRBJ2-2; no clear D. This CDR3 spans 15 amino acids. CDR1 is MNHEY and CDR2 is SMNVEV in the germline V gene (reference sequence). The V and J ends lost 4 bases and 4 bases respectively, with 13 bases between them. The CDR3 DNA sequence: TGTGCCAGCAGTTCAGTGGTTAGCTTCACCGGGGAGCTGTTTTTT. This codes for CASSSVVSFTGELFF.

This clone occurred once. CDR3 residues: CAISEPGLVDEQYF. In nucleotides, the CDR3 is TGTGCCATCAGTGAGCCAGGACTAGTCGACGAGCAGTACTTC. The V gene is TRBV10-3, the J gene TRBJ2-7; 7 nucleotides agree with TRBD2. This CDR3 contains 14 residues. Germline CDR1 and CDR2: ENHRY and SYGVKD. V trimming: 2 bases; J trimming: 5 bases; junction bases outside the gene matches: 6.

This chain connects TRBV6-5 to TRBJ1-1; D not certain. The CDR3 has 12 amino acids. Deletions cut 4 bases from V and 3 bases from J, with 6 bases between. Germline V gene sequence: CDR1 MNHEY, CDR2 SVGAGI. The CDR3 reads CASSSGDTEAFF. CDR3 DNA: TGTGCCAGCAGTTCGGGAGACACTGAAGCTTTCTTT.

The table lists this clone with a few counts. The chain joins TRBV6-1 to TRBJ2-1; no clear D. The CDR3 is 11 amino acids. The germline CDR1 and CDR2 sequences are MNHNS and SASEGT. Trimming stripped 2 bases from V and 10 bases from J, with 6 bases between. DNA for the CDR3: TGTGCCAGCAGTGAATTGAGGGAGCAGTTCTTC. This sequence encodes CASSELREQFF.

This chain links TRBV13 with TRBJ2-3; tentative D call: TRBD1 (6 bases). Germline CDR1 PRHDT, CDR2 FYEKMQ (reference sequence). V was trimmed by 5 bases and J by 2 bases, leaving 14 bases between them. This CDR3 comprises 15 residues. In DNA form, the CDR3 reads TGTGCCAGCAGCCCCGGGGCAGGGGTCACAGATACGCAGTATTTT. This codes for CASSPGAGVTDTQYF.

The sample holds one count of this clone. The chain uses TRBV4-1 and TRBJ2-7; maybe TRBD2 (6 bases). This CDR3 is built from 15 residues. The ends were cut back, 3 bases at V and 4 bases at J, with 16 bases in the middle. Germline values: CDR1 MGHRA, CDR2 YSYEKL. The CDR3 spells CASSHPGSGVYEQYF. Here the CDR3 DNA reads TGCGCCAGCAGCCACCCCGGGTCGGGGGTGTACGAGCAGTACTTC.

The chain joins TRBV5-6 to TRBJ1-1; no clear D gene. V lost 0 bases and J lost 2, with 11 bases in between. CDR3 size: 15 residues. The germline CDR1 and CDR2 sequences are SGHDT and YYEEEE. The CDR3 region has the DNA TGTGCCAGCAGCTTGGAGTTAGCCCTTAACACTGAAGCTTTCTTT. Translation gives CASSLELALNTEAFF.

The CDR3 region is CASSIDTAPETQYF. The CDR3 DNA reads as TGTGCCAGTAGCATTGACACCGCCCCAGAGACCCAGTACTTC. The chain combines TRBV19 with TRBJ2-5; the D is unclear. The germline V gene encodes CDR1 LNHDA and CDR2 SQIVND (reference sequence). V lost 6 bases to trimming and J lost 4 bases, with 15 bases between them. The CDR3 runs to 14 residues.

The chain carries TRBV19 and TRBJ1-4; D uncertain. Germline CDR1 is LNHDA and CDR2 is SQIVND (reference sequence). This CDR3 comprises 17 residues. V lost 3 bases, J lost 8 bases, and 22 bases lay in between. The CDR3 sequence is CASSILSGSPAREKLFF. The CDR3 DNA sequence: TGTGCCAGTAGTATTCTAAGCGGCAGTCCCGCGAGGGAAAAACTGTTTTTT.

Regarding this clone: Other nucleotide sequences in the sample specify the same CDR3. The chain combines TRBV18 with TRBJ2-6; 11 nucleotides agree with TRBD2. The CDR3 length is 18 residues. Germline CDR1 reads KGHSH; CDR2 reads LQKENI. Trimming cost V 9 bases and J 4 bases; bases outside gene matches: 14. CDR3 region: CASSIAGGPSDGANVLTF. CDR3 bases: TGTGCCAGTTCTATAGCGGGAGGGCCTAGTGACGGGGCCAACGTCCTGACTTTC.

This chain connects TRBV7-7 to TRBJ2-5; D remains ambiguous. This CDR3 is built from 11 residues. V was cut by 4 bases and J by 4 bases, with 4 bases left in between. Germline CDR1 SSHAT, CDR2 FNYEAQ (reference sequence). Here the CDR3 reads CASSSGETQYF. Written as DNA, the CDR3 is TGTGCCAGCAGCTCGGGAGAGACCCAGTACTTC.

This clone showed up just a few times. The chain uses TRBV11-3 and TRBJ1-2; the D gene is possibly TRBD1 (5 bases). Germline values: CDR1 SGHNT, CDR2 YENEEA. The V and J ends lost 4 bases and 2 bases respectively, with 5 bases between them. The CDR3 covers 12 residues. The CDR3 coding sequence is TGTGCCAGCAGCTCAGGGAACTATGGCTACACCTTC. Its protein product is CASSSGNYGYTF. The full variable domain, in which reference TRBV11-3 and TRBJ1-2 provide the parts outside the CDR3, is EAGVVQSPRYKIIEKKQPVAFWCNPISGHNTLYWYLQNLGQGPELLIRYENEEAVDDSQLPKDRFSAERLKGVDSTLKIQPAELGDSAVYLCASSSGNYGYTFGSGTRLTVV.

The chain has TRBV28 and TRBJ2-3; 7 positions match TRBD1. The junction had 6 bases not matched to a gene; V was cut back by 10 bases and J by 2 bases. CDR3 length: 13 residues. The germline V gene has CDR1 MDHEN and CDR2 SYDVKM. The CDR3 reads CATADRHTDTQYF. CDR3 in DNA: TGTGCCACCGCGGACAGGCACACAGATACGCAGTATTTT.

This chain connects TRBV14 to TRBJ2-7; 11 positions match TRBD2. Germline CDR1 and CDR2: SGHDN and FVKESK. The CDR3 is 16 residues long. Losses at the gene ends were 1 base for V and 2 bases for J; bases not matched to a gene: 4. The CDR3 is CASSQAGTSGTYEQYF. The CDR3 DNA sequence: TGTGCCAGCAGCCAAGCCGGGACTAGCGGCACCTACGAGCAGTACTTC.

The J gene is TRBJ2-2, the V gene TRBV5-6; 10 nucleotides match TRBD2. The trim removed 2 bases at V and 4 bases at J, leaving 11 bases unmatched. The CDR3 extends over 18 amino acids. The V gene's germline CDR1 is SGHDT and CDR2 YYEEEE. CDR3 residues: CASSFRGGLAVLTGELFF. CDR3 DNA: TGTGCCAGCAGCTTTAGGGGAGGACTAGCGGTCCTCACCGGGGAGCTGTTTTTT.

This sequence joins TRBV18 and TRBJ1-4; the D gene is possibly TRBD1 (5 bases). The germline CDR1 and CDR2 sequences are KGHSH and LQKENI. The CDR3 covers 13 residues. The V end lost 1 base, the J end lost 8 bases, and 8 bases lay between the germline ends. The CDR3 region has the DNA TGTGCCAGCTCACCACAGGGGAAGGAAAAACTGTTTTTT. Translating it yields CASSPQGKEKLFF.

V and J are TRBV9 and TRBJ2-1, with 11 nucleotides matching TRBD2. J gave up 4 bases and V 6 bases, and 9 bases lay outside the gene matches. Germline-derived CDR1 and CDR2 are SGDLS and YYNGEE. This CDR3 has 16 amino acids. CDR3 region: CASTQGGTSGYNEQFF. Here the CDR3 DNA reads TGTGCCAGCACGCAGGGAGGGACTAGCGGATACAATGAGCAGTTCTTC.

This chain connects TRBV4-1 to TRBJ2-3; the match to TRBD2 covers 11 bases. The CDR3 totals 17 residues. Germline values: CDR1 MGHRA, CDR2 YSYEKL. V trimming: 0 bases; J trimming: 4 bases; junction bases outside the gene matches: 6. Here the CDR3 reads CASSQDKSSGGPDTQYF. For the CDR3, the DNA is TGCGCCAGCAGCCAAGATAAATCTAGCGGGGGGCCAGATACGCAGTATTTT.

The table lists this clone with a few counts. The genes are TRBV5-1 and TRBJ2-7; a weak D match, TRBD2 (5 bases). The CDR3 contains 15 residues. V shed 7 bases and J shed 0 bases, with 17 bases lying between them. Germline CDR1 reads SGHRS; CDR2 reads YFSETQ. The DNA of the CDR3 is TGCGCCAGCGGTTCAAGCGGTCCCGACTCCTACGAGCAGTACTTC. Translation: CASGSSGPDSYEQYF.

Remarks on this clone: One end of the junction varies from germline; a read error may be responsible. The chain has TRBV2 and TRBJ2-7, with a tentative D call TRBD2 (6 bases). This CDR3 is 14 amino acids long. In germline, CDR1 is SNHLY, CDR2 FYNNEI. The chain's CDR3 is CASSPSRALGGNTF. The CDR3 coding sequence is TGTGCCAGCAGTCCCAGCCGGGCCCTCGGCGGGAATACATTC.

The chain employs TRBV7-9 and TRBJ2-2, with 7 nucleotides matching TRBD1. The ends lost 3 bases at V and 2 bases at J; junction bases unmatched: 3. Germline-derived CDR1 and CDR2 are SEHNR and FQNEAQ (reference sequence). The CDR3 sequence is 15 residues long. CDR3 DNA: TGTGCCAGCAGCTTTGGGACAGCCAACACCGGGGAGCTGTTTTTT. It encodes CASSFGTANTGELFF.

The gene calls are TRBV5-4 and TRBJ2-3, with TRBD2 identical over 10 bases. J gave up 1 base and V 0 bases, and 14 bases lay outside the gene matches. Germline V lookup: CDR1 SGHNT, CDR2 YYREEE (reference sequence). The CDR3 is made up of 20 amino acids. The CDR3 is CASSLGRTSGSWRGTDTQYF. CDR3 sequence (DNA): TGTGCCAGCAGCTTGGGCAGGACTAGCGGTTCGTGGCGAGGCACAGATACGCAGTATTTT.

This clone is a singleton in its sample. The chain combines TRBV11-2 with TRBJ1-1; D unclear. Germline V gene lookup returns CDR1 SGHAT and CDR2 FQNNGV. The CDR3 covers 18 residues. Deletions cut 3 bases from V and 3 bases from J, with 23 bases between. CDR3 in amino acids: CASSFVVGIKGRDTEAFF. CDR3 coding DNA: TGTGCCAGCAGCTTTGTGGTTGGAATAAAAGGGAGGGACACTGAAGCTTTCTTT.

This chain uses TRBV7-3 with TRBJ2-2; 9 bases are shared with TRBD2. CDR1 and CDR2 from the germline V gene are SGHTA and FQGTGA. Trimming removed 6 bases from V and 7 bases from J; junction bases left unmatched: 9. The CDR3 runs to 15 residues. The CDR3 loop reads CASSFKRGEGGELFF. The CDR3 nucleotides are TGTGCCAGCAGTTTCAAGCGGGGGGAGGGCGGGGAGCTGTTTTTT.

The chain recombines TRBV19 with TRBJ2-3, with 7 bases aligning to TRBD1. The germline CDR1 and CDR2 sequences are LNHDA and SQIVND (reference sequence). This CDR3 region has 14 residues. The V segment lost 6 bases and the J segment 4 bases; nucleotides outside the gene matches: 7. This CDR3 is CASRLTGRSDTQYF. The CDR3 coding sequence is TGTGCCAGTAGGTTGACAGGGAGATCAGATACGCAGTATTTT. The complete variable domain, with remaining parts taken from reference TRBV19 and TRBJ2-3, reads DGGITQSPKYLFRKEGQNVTLSCEQNLNHDAMYWYRQDPGQGLRLIYYSQIVNDFQKGDIAEGYSVSREKKESFPLTVTSAQKNPTAFYLCASRLTGRSDTQYFGPGTRLTVL.